This is a list of T cell receptor beta chains from one sample in a study of human T cells and chemical hapten exposure. Using its own MiXCR run on the RACE reads, TCRdb lists one record per CDR3 protein. The sample consists of 380,000 or so distinct CDR3 sequences, around 5.5% of them appearing once. The specimen was whole blood, collected in connection with sensitization to the hapten diphenylcyclopropenone (DPC). Source of these receptors: a woman aged 18 to 35 with alopecia areata. Some clones in this sample may be carry-over from other donors' samples. The CDR3 runs from the conserved cysteine through the conserved F or W. D genes are given only for firm matches. Clone size appears in some rows only: once, few, many, or a class for an expanded clone.

v_gene: TRBV6-5; d_gene: NA; j_gene: TRBJ1-5; abundance: many; CDR3aa: CASSPFNSNQPQHF; CDR3nt: TGTGCCAGCAGTCCTTTTAATAGCAATCAGCCCCAGCATTTT
v_gene: TRBV5-3; d_gene: NA; j_gene: TRBJ2-1; abundance: many; CDR3aa: CARTIRGPESYEQFF; CDR3nt: TGTGCCAGAACAATTCGGGGGCCGGAATCTTATGAGCAGTTCTTC
v_gene: TRBV28; d_gene: TRBD1; j_gene: TRBJ2-1; abundance: many; CDR3aa: CASIGSGQGVFYEQFF; CDR3nt: TGTGCCAGCATCGGTTCGGGACAGGGGGTATTTTATGAGCAGTTCTTC
v_gene: TRBV29-1; d_gene: TRBD1; j_gene: TRBJ2-7; abundance: few; CDR3aa: CSVGGQGTASSYEQYF; CDR3nt: TGCAGCGTTGGAGGACAAGGGACAGCGAGCTCCTACGAGCAGTACTTC
v_gene: TRBV6-1; d_gene: NA; j_gene: TRBJ1-1; abundance: few; CDR3aa: CASSETGGDVAFF; CDR3nt: TGTGCCAGCAGTGAAACAGGAGGGGACGTAGCTTTCTTT
v_gene: TRBV6-5; d_gene: NA; j_gene: TRBJ1-4; abundance: many; CDR3aa: CASSSIIQGGKLFF; CDR3nt: TGTGCCAGCAGTTCCATTATACAGGGCGGCAAACTGTTTTTT
v_gene: TRBV24-1; d_gene: NA; j_gene: TRBJ2-1; abundance: few; CDR3aa: CATSDEGAYNEQFF; CDR3nt: TGTGCCACCAGTGACGAGGGGGCCTACAATGAGCAGTTCTTC
v_gene: TRBV6-5; d_gene: TRBD1; j_gene: TRBJ1-2; abundance: NA; CDR3aa: CASSPREGAYGYTF; CDR3nt: TGTGCCAGCAGTCCCCGGGAGGGGGCCTATGGCTACACCTTC
v_gene: TRBV7-9; d_gene: NA; j_gene: TRBJ2-3; abundance: many; CDR3aa: CASRAAAPTSTDTQYF; CDR3nt: TGTGCCAGCAGGGCGGCAGCCCCAACTTCCACAGATACGCAGTATTTT
v_gene: TRBV6-2/TRBV6-3; d_gene: NA; j_gene: TRBJ2-7; abundance: few; CDR3aa: CASSSGTVNRRGYEQYF; CDR3nt: TGTGCCAGCAGTTCCGGGACAGTGAACCGGAGGGGATACGAGCAGTACTTC
v_gene: TRBV6-2/TRBV6-3; d_gene: NA; j_gene: TRBJ1-1; abundance: many; CDR3aa: CASSSNGNTEAFF; CDR3nt: TGTGCCAGCAGCTCCAACGGGAACACTGAAGCTTTCTTT